The subject of this entry is one T cell receptor (beta chain). Distinct nucleotide sequences in the sample also encode this CDR3. The data belong to a study of blood T cell repertoires in COVID-19. In the study overall: Whether acute or convalescent, the COVID-19 samples came from the United States, Italy and Spain. In each case, the material was cDNA or gDNA derived from T cells, B-cell-depleted T cells, or PBMCs.

Source study methods: By means of reference gene primer amplification, nucleated cell counts were estimated. Clones were sequenced by immunoSEQ multiplex PCR, and TCRdb holds only the in-frame ones, with some missing. V and J calls and clone size follow that table, whereas D and trimming were derived from the DNA. The repertoire includes hundreds of thousands of clones, 70% to 90% of them detected once, and 10% to 15% sits in the top ten. This CDR3 is 12 amino acids long. Trimming cost V 1 base and J 4 bases, with 4 bases left between them. The chain carries TRBV12-3 or TRBV12-4 and TRBJ1-1; unclear D gene. This sequence was found in a woman under 30 who had recovered from COVID-19. Sequencing used peripheral blood. CDR3 sequence: CASSLGSTEAFF. The CDR3 nucleotides are TGTGCCAGCAGTTTAGGGAGCACTGAAGCTTTCTTT.